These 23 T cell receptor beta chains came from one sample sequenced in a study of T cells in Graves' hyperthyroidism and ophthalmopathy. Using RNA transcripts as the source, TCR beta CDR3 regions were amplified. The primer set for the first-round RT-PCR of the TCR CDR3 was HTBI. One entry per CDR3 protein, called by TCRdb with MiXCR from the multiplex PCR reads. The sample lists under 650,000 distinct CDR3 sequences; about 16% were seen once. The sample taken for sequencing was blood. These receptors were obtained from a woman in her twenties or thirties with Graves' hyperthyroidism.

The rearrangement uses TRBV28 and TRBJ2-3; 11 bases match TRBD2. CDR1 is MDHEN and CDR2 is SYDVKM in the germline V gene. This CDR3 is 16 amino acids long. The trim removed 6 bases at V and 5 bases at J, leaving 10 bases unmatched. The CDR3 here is CASSRRLAGSKDTQYF. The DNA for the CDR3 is TGTGCCAGCAGCCGAAGACTAGCGGGAAGTAAAGATACGCAGTATTTT.

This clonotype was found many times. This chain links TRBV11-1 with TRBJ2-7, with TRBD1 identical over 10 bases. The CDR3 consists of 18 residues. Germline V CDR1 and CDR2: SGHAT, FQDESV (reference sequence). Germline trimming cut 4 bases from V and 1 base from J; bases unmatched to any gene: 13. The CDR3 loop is CASSSPRDRGLHSYEQYF. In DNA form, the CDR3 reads TGTGCCAGCAGCTCCCCCCGAGACAGGGGGCTCCATTCCTACGAGCAGTACTTC.

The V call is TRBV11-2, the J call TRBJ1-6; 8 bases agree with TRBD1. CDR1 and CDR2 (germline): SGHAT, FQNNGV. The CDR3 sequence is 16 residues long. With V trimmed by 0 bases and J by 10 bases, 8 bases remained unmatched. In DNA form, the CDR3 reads TGTGCCAGCAGCTTAGATGGCAGGGGGCTTTGGTCACCCCTCCACTTT. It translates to CASSLDGRGLWSPLHF.

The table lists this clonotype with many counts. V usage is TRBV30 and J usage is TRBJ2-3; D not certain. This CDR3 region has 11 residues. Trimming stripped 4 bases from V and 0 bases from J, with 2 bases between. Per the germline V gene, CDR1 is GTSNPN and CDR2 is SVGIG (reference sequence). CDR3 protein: CAWTSTDTQYF. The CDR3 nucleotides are TGTGCCTGGACCAGCACAGATACGCAGTATTTT.

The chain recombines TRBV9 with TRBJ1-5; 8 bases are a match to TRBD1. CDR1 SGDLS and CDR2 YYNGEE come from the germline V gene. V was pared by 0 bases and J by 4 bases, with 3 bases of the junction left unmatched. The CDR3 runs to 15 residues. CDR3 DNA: TGTGCCAGCAGCGTAGGGGGACAGGTTAATCAGCCCCAGCATTTT. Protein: CASSVGGQVNQPQHF.

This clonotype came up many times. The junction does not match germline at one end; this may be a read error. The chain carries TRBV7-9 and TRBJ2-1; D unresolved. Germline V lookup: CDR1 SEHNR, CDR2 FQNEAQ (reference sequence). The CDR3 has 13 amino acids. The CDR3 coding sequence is TGCGCCAGCAGCTTGTCGACCTACAATGAGCAGTTCTTC. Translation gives CASSLSTYNEQFF.

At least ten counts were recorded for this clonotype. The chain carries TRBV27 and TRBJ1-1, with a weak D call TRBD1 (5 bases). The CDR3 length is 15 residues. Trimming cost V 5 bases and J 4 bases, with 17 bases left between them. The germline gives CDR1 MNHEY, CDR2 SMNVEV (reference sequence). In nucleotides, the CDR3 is TGTGCCAGCAGTATGTATGGACCCGGGGGCACTGAAGCTTTCTTT. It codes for CASSMYGPGGTEAFF.

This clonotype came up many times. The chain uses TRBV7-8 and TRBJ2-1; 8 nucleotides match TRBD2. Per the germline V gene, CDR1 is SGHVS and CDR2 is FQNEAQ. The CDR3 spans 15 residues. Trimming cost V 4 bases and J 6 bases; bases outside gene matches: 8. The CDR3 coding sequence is TGTGCCAGCAGCTCTCGACTAGCGAAAGCCAATGAGCAGTTCTTC. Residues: CASSSRLAKANEQFF.

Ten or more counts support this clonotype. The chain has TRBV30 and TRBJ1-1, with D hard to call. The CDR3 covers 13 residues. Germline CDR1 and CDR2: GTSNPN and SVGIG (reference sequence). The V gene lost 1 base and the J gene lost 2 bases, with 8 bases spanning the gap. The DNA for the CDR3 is TGTGCCTGGAGTGATTACAGAAACACTGAAGCTTTCTTT. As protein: CAWSDYRNTEAFF.

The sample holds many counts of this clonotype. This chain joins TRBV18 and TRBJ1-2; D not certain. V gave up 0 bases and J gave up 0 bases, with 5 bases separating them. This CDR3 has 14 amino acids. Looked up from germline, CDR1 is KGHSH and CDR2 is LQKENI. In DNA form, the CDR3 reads TGTGCCAGCTCACCACCGAAAGCTAACTATGGCTACACCTTC. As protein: CASSPPKANYGYTF.

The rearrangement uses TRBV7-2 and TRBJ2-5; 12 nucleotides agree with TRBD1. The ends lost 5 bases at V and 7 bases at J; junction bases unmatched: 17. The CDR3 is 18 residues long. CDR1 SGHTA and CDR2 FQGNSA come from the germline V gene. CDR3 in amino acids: CASSQGQGAILRMGTQYF. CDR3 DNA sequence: TGTGCCAGCAGCCAGGGACAGGGGGCGATACTAAGGATGGGGACCCAGTACTTC.

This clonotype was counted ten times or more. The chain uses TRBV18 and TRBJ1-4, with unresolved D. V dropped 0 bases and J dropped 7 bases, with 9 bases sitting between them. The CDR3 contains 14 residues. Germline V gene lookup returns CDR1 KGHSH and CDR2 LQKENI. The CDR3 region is CASSPPELPEKLFF. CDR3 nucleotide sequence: TGTGCCAGCTCACCACCGGAACTTCCTGAAAAACTGTTTTTT.

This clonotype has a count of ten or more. The CDR3 sequence: CASSLFARGGYEQYF. The DNA for the CDR3 is TGTGCCAGCAGTTTATTTGCTCGGGGCGGGTACGAGCAGTACTTC. The chain is built from TRBV27 and TRBJ2-7; D possibly uses TRBD1 or TRBD2 (5 bases each). The V end was cut by 1 base, the J end by 4 bases, with 14 bases between. CDR3 length: 15 residues. Per germline, CDR1 MNHEY and CDR2 SMNVEV (reference sequence).

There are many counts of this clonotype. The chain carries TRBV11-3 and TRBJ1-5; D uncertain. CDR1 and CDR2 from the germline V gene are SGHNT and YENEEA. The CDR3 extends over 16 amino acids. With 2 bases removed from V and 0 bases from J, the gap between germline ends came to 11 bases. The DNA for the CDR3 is TGTGCCAGCAGCTTATACCCGGGATATAGCAATCAGCCCCAGCATTTT. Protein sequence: CASSLYPGYSNQPQHF.

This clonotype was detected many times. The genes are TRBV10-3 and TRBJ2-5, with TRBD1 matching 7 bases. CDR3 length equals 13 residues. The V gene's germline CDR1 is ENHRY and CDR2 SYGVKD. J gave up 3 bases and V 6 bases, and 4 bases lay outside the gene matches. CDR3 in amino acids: CAISDRVEETQYF. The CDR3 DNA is TGTGCCATCAGCGACAGGGTAGAAGAGACCCAGTACTTC.

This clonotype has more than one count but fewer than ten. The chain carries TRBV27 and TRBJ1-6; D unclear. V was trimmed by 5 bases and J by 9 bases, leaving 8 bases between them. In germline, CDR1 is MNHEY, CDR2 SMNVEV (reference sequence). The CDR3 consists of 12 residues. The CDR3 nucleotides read TGTGCCAGCAGTAGCCGTGGTTCACCCCTCCACTTT. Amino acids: CASSSRGSPLHF.

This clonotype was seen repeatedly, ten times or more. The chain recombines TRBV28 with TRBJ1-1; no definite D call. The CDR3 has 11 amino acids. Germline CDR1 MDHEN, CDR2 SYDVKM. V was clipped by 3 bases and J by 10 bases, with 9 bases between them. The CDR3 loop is CASSLTRRAFF. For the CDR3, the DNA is TGTGCCAGCAGTTTGACCAGGAGAGCTTTCTTT.

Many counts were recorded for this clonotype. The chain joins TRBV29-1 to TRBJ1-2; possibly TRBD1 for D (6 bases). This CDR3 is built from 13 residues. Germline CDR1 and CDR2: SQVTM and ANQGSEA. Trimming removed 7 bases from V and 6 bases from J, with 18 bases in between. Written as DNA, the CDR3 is TGCAGCGACCTAGGTTGGGGGCTGAATGGCTACACCTTC. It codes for CSDLGWGLNGYTF.

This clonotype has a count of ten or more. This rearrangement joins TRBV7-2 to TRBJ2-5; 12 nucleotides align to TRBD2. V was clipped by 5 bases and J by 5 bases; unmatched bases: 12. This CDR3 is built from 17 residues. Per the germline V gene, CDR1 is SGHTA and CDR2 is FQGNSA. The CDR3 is CASSPAPGLAGEETQYF. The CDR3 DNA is TGTGCCAGCAGCCCGGCCCCGGGACTAGCGGGTGAGGAGACCCAGTACTTC.

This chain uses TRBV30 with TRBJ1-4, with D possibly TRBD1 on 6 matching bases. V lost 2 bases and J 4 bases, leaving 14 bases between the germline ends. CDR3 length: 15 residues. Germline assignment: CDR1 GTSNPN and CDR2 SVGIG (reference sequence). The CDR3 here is CAWSPKTGSNEKLFF. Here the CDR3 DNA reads TGTGCCTGGAGTCCGAAGACAGGTAGTAATGAAAAACTGTTTTTT.

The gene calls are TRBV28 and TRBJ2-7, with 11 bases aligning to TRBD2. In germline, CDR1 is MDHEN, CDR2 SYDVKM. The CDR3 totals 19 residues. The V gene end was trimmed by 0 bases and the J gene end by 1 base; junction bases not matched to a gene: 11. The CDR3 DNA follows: TGTGCCAGCAGTTTATGGTCCGGTAGCGGGAGGGCTGTATCCTACGAGCAGTACTTC. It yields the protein CASSLWSGSGRAVSYEQYF.

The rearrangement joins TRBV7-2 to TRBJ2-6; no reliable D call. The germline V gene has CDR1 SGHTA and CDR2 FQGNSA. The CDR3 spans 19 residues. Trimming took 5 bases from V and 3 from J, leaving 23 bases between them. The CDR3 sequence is CASSKGPSSLRGGANVLTF. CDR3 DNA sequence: TGTGCCAGCAGCAAGGGCCCGTCAAGCCTTAGAGGTGGGGCCAACGTCCTGACTTTC.

CDR3 residues: CASSRDLSYEQYF. DNA of the CDR3: TGTGCCAGCAGCCGGGACCTTTCCTACGAGCAGTACTTC. The rearrangement links TRBV5-5 to TRBJ2-7, with D possibly called TRBD1 or TRBD2 (5 bases each). The CDR3 sequence is 13 residues long. The germline V and J ends were trimmed by 4 bases and 1 base, with 9 bases remaining between them. From germline, CDR1 is SGHKS and CDR2 YYEKEE (reference sequence).